The rows below give T cell receptor beta chains drawn from one sample of a study of T-cell reconstitution after alpha-beta-depleted transplantation in children. Using its own MiXCR run on the PCR reads, TCRdb lists one record per CDR3 protein. The sample holds some 590,000 distinct CDR3 sequences, roughly 10% seen once. The material was PBMCs from the stem cell graft donor, obtained from the stem cell graft. Source of these receptors: a human donor who donated a stem cell graft to a child with acute myeloid leukemia. Each CDR3 is given with its conserved first and last residue. A D gene is named only where the DNA matches it firmly. Clone size appears in some rows only: once, few, many, or a class for an expanded clone.

NA	TRBV20-1	TRBJ2-7	many	TGCAGTGCTAGAGCCCCGGTGGGGGACGAGCAGTACTTC	CSARAPVGDEQYF
TRBD1	TRBV19	TRBJ1-2	NA	TGTGCCAGTAGTCGGCAGGGGGTAGACTATGGCTACACCTTC	CASSRQGVDYGYTF
TRBD1	TRBV12-3/TRBV12-4	TRBJ1-2	few	TGTGCCAGCAGGCAAGACAGGGCTGATGGCTACACCTTC	CASRQDRADGYTF
NA	TRBV7-9	TRBJ2-5	NA	TGTGCCAGCAGCTTAGCTTTAACGGAACAAGAGACCCAGTACTTC	CASSLALTEQETQYF
TRBD2	TRBV20-1	TRBJ2-7	NA	TGCAGTGCTCCTAGCGGGAGGCCCCCCTACGAGCAGTACTTC	CSAPSGRPPYEQYF
NA	TRBV5-4	TRBJ2-5	many	TGTGCCAGCAGCTTGAGGGAATCGGAGACCCAGTACTTC	CASSLRESETQYF
TRBD2	TRBV10-3	TRBJ2-7	many	TGTGCCATCAGCGGGACTAGCGGGAATTACGAGCAGTACTTC	CAISGTSGNYEQYF
NA	TRBV27	TRBJ1-5	many	TGTGCCAGCAGTCCCTCTGGGGGTAGGAGCAATCAGCCCCAGCATTTT	CASSPSGGRSNQPQHF
NA	TRBV27	TRBJ2-7	NA	TGTGCCAGCAGTCTCCTCGGTCGAGGGGGTGCGGACGAGCAGTACTTC	CASSLLGRGGADEQYF
NA	TRBV29-1	TRBJ2-7	few	TGCAGCGTTGGTGAGGTCCTGGGACTCTACGAGCAGTACTTC	CSVGEVLGLYEQYF
NA	TRBV29-1	TRBJ2-1	few	TGCAGCGTCAAAGGAGGGGTTTACAATGAGCAGTTCTTC	CSVKGGVYNEQFF
NA	TRBV5-5	TRBJ1-2	few	TGTGCCAGCAGCTTGGCCATCACAGGACAAAACTATGGCTACACCTTC	CASSLAITGQNYGYTF
NA	TRBV5-1	TRBJ2-3	few	TGCGCCAGCAGCTGGATGGGGGCCCTTGGTACGCAGTATTTT	CASSWMGALGTQYF
TRBD1	TRBV29-1	TRBJ2-1	many	TGCAGCACGACCGGGACAGGGTTCAATGAGCAGTTCTTC	CSTTGTGFNEQFF
NA	TRBV30	TRBJ1-5	NA	TGTGCCTGGAGTAGGGATAGCAAACAGCCCCAGCATTTT	CAWSRDSKQPQHF
NA	TRBV7-9	TRBJ2-1	few	TGTGCCAGCAGCTCCGTTTTTGAGCGGTCCTACAATGAGCAGTTCTTC	CASSSVFERSYNEQFF
TRBD2	TRBV4-2	TRBJ2-3	few	TGTGCCAGCAGCCAAGCGGCGGGAGAAGGCACAGATACGCAGTATTTT	CASSQAAGEGTDTQYF
NA	TRBV7-2	TRBJ2-3	few	TGTGCCAGCAGCTCCCCCAGGGTTAGCACAGATACGCAGTATTTT	CASSSPRVSTDTQYF
NA	TRBV18	TRBJ2-2	few	TGTGCCAGCTCACCACCAGGGTCAGTCACCGGGGAGCTGTTTTTT	CASSPPGSVTGELFF
NA	TRBV30	TRBJ1-4	NA	TGTAGTGGACGGAATAATGAAAAACTGTTTTTT	CSGRNNEKLFF
NA	TRBV28	TRBJ2-3	NA	TGTGCCAGCAGTAAAGAGACAGATACGCAGTATTTT	CASSKETDTQYF
NA	TRBV29-1	TRBJ2-1	few	TGCAGCGCCCAGAGGGGTTTCTCCTACAATGAGCAGTTCTTC	CSAQRGFSYNEQFF
TRBD2	TRBV6-2/TRBV6-3	TRBJ2-3	NA	TGTGCCACCTTTGATGGGACTAGCGGCTTTGAGGTGACAGATACGCAGTATTTT	CATFDGTSGFEVTDTQYF
NA	TRBV7-3	TRBJ2-2	NA	TGTGCCAGCAGCTACAGCGGTTACAACATCGGGGAGCTGTTTTTT	CASSYSGYNIGELFF
TRBD2	TRBV4-2	TRBJ2-4	few	TGTGCCAGCAAATTCAATCCGGGACTAGAGTTCGTTGGGGCCAAAAACATTCAGTACTTC	CASKFNPGLEFVGAKNIQYF
NA	TRBV19	TRBJ2-1	NA	TGTGCCAGTAGTCCCACCACCGTGTATTACAATGAGCAGTTCTTC	CASSPTTVYYNEQFF
NA	TRBV27	TRBJ1-5	NA	TGTGCCAGCAGTTTACAGGGCTCAATTCAGCCCCAGCATTTT	CASSLQGSIQPQHF
NA	TRBV5-5	TRBJ2-3	NA	TGTGCCAGCAGCCGAAGACAGGAAAGCACAGATACGCAGTATTTT	CASSRRQESTDTQYF
TRBD2	TRBV12-3/TRBV12-4	TRBJ2-3	few	TGTGCCAGCAGACCACTAGCGGGAGGCCAAGATACGCAGTATTTT	CASRPLAGGQDTQYF
NA	TRBV9	TRBJ2-7	few	TGTGCCAGCAGCGCCCCGAGGGACACGCCAGAGCGCTACGAGCAGTACTTC	CASSAPRDTPERYEQYF
TRBD1	TRBV6-2/TRBV6-3	TRBJ1-1	few	TGTGCCAGCAGTTACTCTCCCGGACAGGGTAAAACTGAAGCTTTCTTT	CASSYSPGQGKTEAFF
NA	TRBV29-1	TRBJ1-1	NA	TGCAGCGTTTACTACAGGCTGAACACTGAAGCTTTCTTT	CSVYYRLNTEAFF
TRBD2	TRBV28	TRBJ2-1	many	TGTGCCAGCAGTTTAGCGGGAGGGCGTGATGAGCAGTTCTTC	CASSLAGGRDEQFF
NA	TRBV6-2/TRBV6-3	TRBJ2-1	many	TGTGCCAGCACCCTCGACAACTACAATGAGCAGTTCTTC	CASTLDNYNEQFF
NA	TRBV14	TRBJ2-3	many	TGTGCCAGCAGCCAAGGTTTTGCAGATACGCAGTATTTT	CASSQGFADTQYF
TRBD1	TRBV5-1	TRBJ1-4	NA	TGCGCCAGCAGGTCCGGGACAGGGCGTGAAAAACTGTTTTTT	CASRSGTGREKLFF
NA	TRBV5-1	TRBJ2-3	few	TGCGCCAGCAGCTCGACAGGCCCCCGCACAGATACGCAGTATTTT	CASSSTGPRTDTQYF
NA	TRBV7-2	TRBJ2-3	NA	TGTGCCAGCAGAAGAACTGGGATAGGGGATACGCAGTATTTT	CASRRTGIGDTQYF
TRBD2	TRBV7-9	TRBJ2-1	many	TGTGCCAGCATGAGAGCGGGAGTCGACAATGAGCAGTTCTTC	CASMRAGVDNEQFF
NA	TRBV30	TRBJ1-2	NA	TGTGCCTGGAGTGAGGCAGGCCTAGCTAACTATGGCTACACCTTC	CAWSEAGLANYGYTF
NA	TRBV28	TRBJ2-2	NA	TGTGCCAGCACCGACTATGGCAGGGAGCTGTTTTTT	CASTDYGRELFF
NA	TRBV10-3	TRBJ2-7	many	TGTGCCATCAGTGAGCGAGGGGACACAGGTTTTTCCTACGAGCAGTACTTC	CAISERGDTGFSYEQYF
TRBD1	TRBV28	TRBJ2-1	few	TGTGCCAGCTCAACAGGGGGCAGCGAGCAGTTCTTC	CASSTGGSEQFF
NA	TRBV27	TRBJ2-1	many	TGTGCCAGCAGTTCGGACGAGAATGAGCAGTTCTTC	CASSSDENEQFF
TRBD1	TRBV14	TRBJ1-1	few	TGTGCCAGCAGCCAGGTCCGGACAGGGGGTGAAGCTTTCTTT	CASSQVRTGGEAFF
TRBD1	TRBV6-1	TRBJ2-2	NA	TGTGCCAGCTTTAGACAGGGGGCGTCGGTCCACACCGGGGAGCTGTTTTTT	CASFRQGASVHTGELFF
TRBD2	TRBV5-1	TRBJ2-5	NA	TGCGCCAGCAGCTTGGGGGACTACTCTCCTTCTAGAGAGACCCAGTACTTC	CASSLGDYSPSRETQYF
TRBD1	TRBV5-1	TRBJ1-4	few	TGCGCCAGCAGCCCGGGACAGCTTAATGAAAAACTGTTTTTT	CASSPGQLNEKLFF
NA	TRBV25-1	TRBJ2-1	NA	TGTGCCAGCAGCCCGCCGGGCTCGAACAATGAGCAGTTCTTC	CASSPPGSNNEQFF
TRBD1	TRBV2	TRBJ1-6	few	TGTGCCAGCAGTGAATCCCAACAGGGGGCGGGGAACTCACCCCTCCACTTT	CASSESQQGAGNSPLHF
NA	TRBV28	TRBJ2-7	NA	TGTGCCAGCAGTTCCGTTACCTACGAGCAGTACTTC	CASSSVTYEQYF
TRBD2	TRBV10-3	TRBJ2-1	many	TGTGCCATCAGCGCTAGCGGGGAGAGGGTTGATGAGCAGTTCTTC	CAISASGERVDEQFF
NA	TRBV7-2	TRBJ1-2	few	TGTGCCAGCAGCTTAAGATTGAATGGCTACACCTTC	CASSLRLNGYTF
TRBD1	TRBV20-1	TRBJ1-1	few	TGCAGTGCTTTTTGGACAGGGGACGCTGAAGCTTTCTTT	CSAFWTGDAEAFF
TRBD1	TRBV7-9	TRBJ2-2	few	TGTGCCAGCAGCCCCCGACAGGGAACCACCGGGGAGCTGTTTTTT	CASSPRQGTTGELFF
NA	TRBV7-8	TRBJ2-7	NA	TGTGCCAGCAGCTTAGCCTCCGGGGACGAGCAGTACTTC	CASSLASGDEQYF
TRBD1	TRBV20-1	TRBJ2-3	NA	TGCAGTGCTAGAGATATTTACAGGGGGACCACAGATACGCAGTATTTT	CSARDIYRGTTDTQYF